This is a list of T cell receptor beta chains from one sample in a study of vaccination and CD4 T cells after COVID-19. Their specific antigens are unknown. TCRdb recomputed calls from the PCR reads with MiXCR, one row per CDR3 protein. This sample has 5,000 to 8,000 distinct CDR3 sequences, with roughly 50% found just once. The sample was CD4+ T cells from blood, cultured in vitro. The source of these receptors is a human donor in good health. Both conserved end residues are part of each CDR3. Each record gives: V gene, clone size, J gene, D gene, CDR3 DNA, CDR3 protein. The D gene is left open where the match is weak. Size tells how often a clone was seen (once, few, many) or the class of an expanded clone, and some rows leave it out.

v_gene: TRBV19; abundance: NA; j_gene: TRBJ2-5; d_gene: NA; CDR3nt: TGTGCCAGTAGTATAATGGGGCAGACTTACCAAGAGACCCAGTACTTC; CDR3aa: CASSIMGQTYQETQYF
v_gene: TRBV20-1; abundance: NA; j_gene: TRBJ2-2; d_gene: NA; CDR3nt: TGCAGTGCTAGGTCCGACACCGGGGAGCTGTTTTTT; CDR3aa: CSARSDTGELFF
v_gene: TRBV11-2; abundance: NA; j_gene: TRBJ2-7; d_gene: TRBD2; CDR3nt: TGTGCCAGCAGCCCAAGCGGGACTAGCGGGAGCGACGAGCAGTACTTC; CDR3aa: CASSPSGTSGSDEQYF
v_gene: TRBV7-9; abundance: NA; j_gene: TRBJ1-6; d_gene: TRBD1; CDR3nt: TGTGCCAGCAGCTTAGGAGGGACAGGGGGATCACCCCTCCACTTT; CDR3aa: CASSLGGTGGSPLHF
v_gene: TRBV6-2/TRBV6-3; abundance: few; j_gene: TRBJ1-2; d_gene: NA; CDR3nt: TGTGCCAGCAGCCAGGACGGCCTAGCTTTAGGCTACACCTTC; CDR3aa: CASSQDGLALGYTF
v_gene: TRBV5-8; abundance: NA; j_gene: TRBJ2-1; d_gene: TRBD2; CDR3nt: TGTGCCAGCAGCTTACACCTGACTAGCGGGGGGGCCGATGAGCAGTTCTTC; CDR3aa: CASSLHLTSGGADEQFF
v_gene: TRBV7-9; abundance: NA; j_gene: TRBJ1-1; d_gene: TRBD1; CDR3nt: TGTGCCAGCAGCTTAGGTTATTGGGGGGACAGGGGAACAAAGACTGAAGCTTTCTTT; CDR3aa: CASSLGYWGDRGTKTEAFF
v_gene: TRBV19; abundance: few; j_gene: TRBJ1-5; d_gene: NA; CDR3nt: TGTGCCAGTAGCGGGGACAACAATCAGCCCCAGCATTTT; CDR3aa: CASSGDNNQPQHF
v_gene: TRBV9; abundance: NA; j_gene: TRBJ2-3; d_gene: TRBD1; CDR3nt: TGTGCCAGCAGCGTCGACAGGGGGCAATATAATACGCAGTATTTT; CDR3aa: CASSVDRGQYNTQYF
v_gene: TRBV12-3/TRBV12-4; abundance: NA; j_gene: TRBJ1-1; d_gene: NA; CDR3nt: TGTGCCAGCAGTTTACAGGGGAGAACTGAAGCTTTCTTT; CDR3aa: CASSLQGRTEAFF
v_gene: TRBV20-1; abundance: NA; j_gene: TRBJ2-1; d_gene: TRBD2; CDR3nt: TGCAGTGCTCGAAATATAGCGGGAGGGCCGGGTTACGAGCAGTTCTTC; CDR3aa: CSARNIAGGPGYEQFF
v_gene: TRBV6-5; abundance: NA; j_gene: TRBJ1-6; d_gene: NA; CDR3nt: TGTGCCAGCAGTTACGGGGCAGGGAATTCACCCCTCCACTTT; CDR3aa: CASSYGAGNSPLHF
v_gene: TRBV7-2; abundance: few; j_gene: TRBJ2-7; d_gene: TRBD2; CDR3nt: TGTGCCAGCAGCTTAGATCCGGGGGGCTCCTACGAGCAGTACTTC; CDR3aa: CASSLDPGGSYEQYF
v_gene: TRBV10-1; abundance: NA; j_gene: TRBJ2-1; d_gene: NA; CDR3nt: TGCGCCAGCCGGGGAGAAGCTTACAATGAGCAGTTCTTC; CDR3aa: CASRGEAYNEQFF
v_gene: TRBV6-1; abundance: few; j_gene: TRBJ2-3; d_gene: TRBD2; CDR3nt: TGTGCCAGCAGTGAAGGCCTAGCGGGGGCAGATACGCAGTATTTT; CDR3aa: CASSEGLAGADTQYF
v_gene: TRBV24-1; abundance: NA; j_gene: TRBJ2-5; d_gene: NA; CDR3nt: TGTGCCACCAGTGATACCAGGTTCCAAGAGACCCAGTACTTC; CDR3aa: CATSDTRFQETQYF
v_gene: TRBV5-1; abundance: NA; j_gene: TRBJ2-2; d_gene: NA; CDR3nt: TGCGCCAGCAGCTTGGATGTCGTCGGCGCCGGGGAGCTGTTTTTT; CDR3aa: CASSLDVVGAGELFF
v_gene: TRBV19; abundance: NA; j_gene: TRBJ1-5; d_gene: NA; CDR3nt: TGTGCCAGTACCGGGGACCTGGCCCAGCATTTT; CDR3aa: CASTGDLAQHF
v_gene: TRBV7-2; abundance: NA; j_gene: TRBJ2-7; d_gene: NA; CDR3nt: TGTGCCAGCAGCTTAAGGGCGCTGAGCTCCTACGAGCAGTACTTC; CDR3aa: CASSLRALSSYEQYF
v_gene: TRBV10-2; abundance: NA; j_gene: TRBJ2-3; d_gene: NA; CDR3nt: TGCGCCAGCAGACGGGGGCCGAGGGATACGCAGTATTTT; CDR3aa: CASRRGPRDTQYF
v_gene: TRBV6-1; abundance: NA; j_gene: TRBJ2-3; d_gene: TRBD2; CDR3nt: TGTGCCAGCAGTGGGTTTCAAGGACTAGCGGGAGTCTCAGATACGCAGTATTTT; CDR3aa: CASSGFQGLAGVSDTQYF
v_gene: TRBV5-1; abundance: NA; j_gene: TRBJ2-1; d_gene: TRBD2; CDR3nt: TGCGCCAGCAGCTGGAGCGGGACTACCTACAATGAGCAGTTCTTC; CDR3aa: CASSWSGTTYNEQFF
v_gene: TRBV6-1; abundance: NA; j_gene: TRBJ1-5; d_gene: NA; CDR3nt: TGTGCCAGCAGTGACAGGGTCGGGCAGCCCCAGCATTTT; CDR3aa: CASSDRVGQPQHF
v_gene: TRBV19; abundance: NA; j_gene: TRBJ1-2; d_gene: NA; CDR3nt: TGTGCCAGTAGTATAGATCGGGATCATGCCTCCTATGGCTACACCTTC; CDR3aa: CASSIDRDHASYGYTF
v_gene: TRBV27; abundance: once; j_gene: TRBJ1-3; d_gene: NA; CDR3nt: TGTGCCAGCAGCCCCCCAGGCCGTAACACCATATATTTT; CDR3aa: CASSPPGRNTIYF
v_gene: TRBV30; abundance: NA; j_gene: TRBJ1-5; d_gene: TRBD1; CDR3nt: TGTGCCTGGAGTGTAAGAGGGGGCTGGGGGCAGCCCCAGCATTTT; CDR3aa: CAWSVRGGWGQPQHF
v_gene: TRBV27; abundance: NA; j_gene: TRBJ1-2; d_gene: TRBD1; CDR3nt: TGTGCCAGCAGTCGGACAGGGCGCGGCTATGGCTACACCTTC; CDR3aa: CASSRTGRGYGYTF
v_gene: TRBV24-1; abundance: NA; j_gene: TRBJ2-3; d_gene: NA; CDR3nt: TGTGCCACCAGTGGGGGGGTAGGGTCAGATACGCAGTATTTT; CDR3aa: CATSGGVGSDTQYF
v_gene: TRBV30; abundance: NA; j_gene: TRBJ2-5; d_gene: TRBD1; CDR3nt: TGTGCCTGGATAGGCAGGGGGCGGCGAGAGACCCAGTACTTC; CDR3aa: CAWIGRGRRETQYF
v_gene: TRBV11-2; abundance: NA; j_gene: TRBJ2-5; d_gene: TRBD2; CDR3nt: TGTGCCAGCAGCCCTGGGACTAGCGGGGAGACCCAGTACTTC; CDR3aa: CASSPGTSGETQYF
v_gene: TRBV11-3; abundance: NA; j_gene: TRBJ2-5; d_gene: TRBD2; CDR3nt: TGTGCCAGCAGCGCGGGGGGGACTAGCGGTGAAGAGACCCAGTACTTC; CDR3aa: CASSAGGTSGEETQYF
v_gene: TRBV15; abundance: few; j_gene: TRBJ1-5; d_gene: TRBD1; CDR3nt: TGTGCCACCAGCAGGGGACAGGGGGACGATCAGCCCCAGCATTTT; CDR3aa: CATSRGQGDDQPQHF
v_gene: TRBV6-5; abundance: NA; j_gene: TRBJ2-1; d_gene: TRBD1; CDR3nt: TGTGCCAGCAGTTACTCGGATTGGGACAGGGGGAGCTATGAGCAGTTCTTC; CDR3aa: CASSYSDWDRGSYEQFF
v_gene: TRBV10-3; abundance: few; j_gene: TRBJ2-3; d_gene: TRBD1; CDR3nt: TGTGCCATCAGTACGGCCGGACAGGGGGCAGGAGATACGCAGTATTTT; CDR3aa: CAISTAGQGAGDTQYF
v_gene: TRBV20-1; abundance: few; j_gene: TRBJ1-2; d_gene: TRBD1; CDR3nt: TGCAGTGCTAGTACCGGGACAGGGGACAAGAAGGGCTACACCTTC; CDR3aa: CSASTGTGDKKGYTF
v_gene: TRBV20-1; abundance: NA; j_gene: TRBJ1-2; d_gene: TRBD1; CDR3nt: TGCAGTGTCGGACAGGGAAACTATGGCTACACCTTC; CDR3aa: CSVGQGNYGYTF
v_gene: TRBV4-1; abundance: NA; j_gene: TRBJ1-1; d_gene: NA; CDR3nt: TGCGCCAGCAGCCAAGATCAGGGATGGACTGAAGCTTTCTTT; CDR3aa: CASSQDQGWTEAFF